Reported below is one T cell receptor (beta chain). Possible read error: a much larger clone is one base away. This entry belongs to a study of neurological immune-mediated disorders. The CDR3 length is 13 residues. The germline V gene encodes CDR1 GTSNPN and CDR2 SVGIG (reference sequence). TCRdb recomputed calls from the 5' RACE reads with MiXCR, one row per CDR3 protein. Among tens of thousands of distinct CDR3 sequences listed, roughly 14% were seen once. Sequenced: PBMCs. The TCR comes from a woman in her fifties or sixties with HTLV-1-associated myelopathy (HAM/TSP). J is TRBJ2-1 and V is TRBV30; the D gene is possibly TRBD2 (7 bases). The CDR3 region is CAGGGGGGNDQFF. DNA of the CDR3: TGTGCCGGGGGGGGGGGGGGGGGCAATGATCAGTTCTTC.